Presented here are 10 T cell receptor beta chains from one specimen sequenced in a study of T cell responses to AZD1222 COVID-19 vaccine. Only in-frame clones appear in the TCRdb table, and some are missing; sequencing was by immunoSEQ multiplex PCR. The sample yields over 85,000 clones, 84% seen once. The sequencing used peripheral blood, collected on day 0 of AZD1222 vaccination. The receptors originated from an adult in good health.

V gene TRBV3-1 (or the pseudogene TRBV3-2) combines with J gene TRBJ2-1, with 11 bases fitting TRBD2. Germline CDR1 reads LGHDT; CDR2 reads YNNKEL (reference sequence). Unmatched junction bases numbered 9, after V lost 5 bases and J lost 6 bases. The CDR3 length is 16 residues. CDR3 in amino acids: CASSLSSGGAGNEQFF. In DNA, the CDR3 is TGTGCCAGCAGCTTGAGTAGCGGGGGGGCAGGCAATGAGCAGTTCTTC.

Points on this clone: One junction end disagrees with the germline gene, perhaps due to a read error. This chain links TRBV20-1 with TRBJ1-1; D gene unclear. Looked up from germline, CDR1 is DFQATT and CDR2 is SNEGSKA (reference sequence). This CDR3 region has 13 residues. The CDR3 reads CSASSGLNAEAFF. CDR3 coding DNA: TGCAGTGCTAGTTCAGGATTGAACGCTGAAGCTTTCTTT.

CDR3 protein: CASSLNGLMVAETQYF. The CDR3 bases are TGTGCCAGCAGCTTAAACGGGTTAATGGTCGCGGAGACCCAGTACTTC. The chain recombines TRBV7-9 with TRBJ2-5, with D unclear. Trimming cost V 2 bases and J 5 bases, with 18 bases left between them. The CDR3 is made up of 16 amino acids. CDR1 and CDR2 (germline): SEHNR, FQNEAQ (reference sequence).

This clone has a handful of counts. This chain uses TRBV7-8 with TRBJ1-5; possible D gene TRBD1, 5 bases. The CDR3 is made up of 15 amino acids. Trimming took off 5 bases at V and 2 bases at J, with 13 bases between the two ends. Germline V gene lookup returns CDR1 SGHVS and CDR2 FQNEAQ. This CDR3 reads CASSPHRGRNQPQHF. CDR3 nucleotide sequence: TGTGCCAGCAGCCCTCACCGGGGCCGCAATCAGCCCCAGCATTTT.

This clone turned up a few times. This sequence joins TRBV3-1 (or the pseudogene TRBV3-2) and TRBJ1-4, with 8 bases aligning to TRBD1. Germline trimming cut 2 bases from V and 8 bases from J; bases unmatched to any gene: 7. The CDR3 has 15 residues. Germline-derived CDR1 and CDR2 are LGHDT and YNNKEL (reference sequence). The CDR3 region has the DNA TGTGCCAGCAGCCAAAGGACAGGGTTTGGAGAAAAACTGTTTTTT. Translated, it gives CASSQRTGFGEKLFF.

The CDR3 DNA reads TGTGCCTGGACCGCCAGTTCTGGCTACACCTTC. Protein: CAWTASSGYTF. V gene TRBV30 combines with J gene TRBJ1-2; D unclear. Germline lookup yields CDR1 GTSNPN and CDR2 SVGIG (reference sequence). Trimming took 4 bases from V and 7 from J, leaving 10 bases between them. The CDR3 has 11 residues. Drawing the rest from reference TRBV30 and TRBJ1-2, the complete variable domain is SQTIHQWPATLVQPVGSPLSLECTVEGTSNPNLYWYRQAAGRGLQLLFYSVGIGQISSEVPQNLSASRPQDRQFILSSKKLLLSDSGFYLCAWTASSGYTFGSGTRLTVV.

The chain recombines TRBV5-1 with TRBJ2-5, with D possibly being TRBD1 or TRBD2 (5 bases each). In germline, CDR1 is SGHRS, CDR2 YFSETQ. The CDR3 length is 15 residues. Trimming took off 0 bases at V and 2 bases at J, with 11 bases between the two ends. The CDR3 DNA reads as TGCGCCAGCAGCTTGGGAGGGGATTGGCAAGAGACCCAGTACTTC. As protein: CASSLGGDWQETQYF.

The rearrangement links TRBV6-1 to TRBJ2-7, with 9 bases aligning to TRBD2. The CDR3 loop spans 15 amino acids. The V gene's germline CDR1 is MNHNS and CDR2 SASEGT. The ends lost 4 bases at V and 4 bases at J; junction bases unmatched: 8. The CDR3 here is CASSVASGVTYEQYV. In DNA form, the CDR3 reads TGTGCCAGCAGTGTAGCTAGCGGGGTGACTTACGAGCAGTACGTC.

The V call is TRBV24-1, the J call TRBJ1-5, with TRBD1 matching over 8 bases. Germline trimming cut 6 bases from V and 3 bases from J; bases unmatched to any gene: 3. Germline V gene data show CDR1 as KGHDR and CDR2 as SFDVKD. The CDR3 has 14 amino acids. CDR3 sequence reads: CATSRTGNNQPQHF. In DNA, the CDR3 is TGTGCCACCAGTCGGACAGGGAACAATCAGCCCCAGCATTTT.

J is TRBJ2-1 and V is TRBV5-4, with D perhaps matching TRBD2 (6 bases). Germline loops: CDR1 SGHNT, CDR2 YYREEE (reference sequence). The ends were cut back, 2 bases at V and 3 bases at J, with 21 bases in the middle. The length of the CDR3 is 18 residues. CDR3 sequence: CASSLGSTGERSYNEQFF. In DNA form, the CDR3 reads TGTGCCAGCAGCTTAGGCTCCACGGGAGAGAGAAGCTACAATGAGCAGTTCTTC.